This T cell receptor beta chain is from a study of blood T cell repertoires in COVID-19. TCRdb's table, derived via immunoSEQ multiplex PCR, lists solely in-frame clones and lacks some. The repertoire holds 85,000 to 120,000 clones, with 71% as singletons. This clone has a count of ten or more. What was sequenced was peripheral blood. This clonotype originated in a human donor with acute or convalescent COVID-19. The donor label of this sample is uncertain.

CDR3 coding DNA: TGTGCCAGCAGCTCGGGACACAATAGCAATCAGCCCCAGCATTTT. It encodes CASSSGHNSNQPQHF. The chain couples TRBV9 to TRBJ1-5; the D gene is possibly TRBD1 (6 bases). The CDR3 has 15 residues. V shed 4 bases and J shed 0 bases, with 11 bases lying between them. The germline V gene has CDR1 SGDLS and CDR2 YYNGEE.